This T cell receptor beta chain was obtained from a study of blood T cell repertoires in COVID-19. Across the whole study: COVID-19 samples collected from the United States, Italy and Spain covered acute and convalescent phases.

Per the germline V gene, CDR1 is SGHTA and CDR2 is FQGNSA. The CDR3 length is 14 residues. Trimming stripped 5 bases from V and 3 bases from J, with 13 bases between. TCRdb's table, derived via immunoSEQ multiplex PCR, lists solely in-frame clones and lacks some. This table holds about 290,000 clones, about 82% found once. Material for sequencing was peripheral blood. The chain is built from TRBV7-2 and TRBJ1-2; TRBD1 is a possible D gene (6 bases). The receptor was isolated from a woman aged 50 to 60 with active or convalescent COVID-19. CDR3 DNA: TGTGCCAGCAGCCTACGAGGGGGATACTATGGCTACACCTTC. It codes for CASSLRGGYYGYTF.